The present T cell receptor beta chain was sequenced within a study of blood T cell repertoires in COVID-19. Study details: There were acute and convalescent COVID-19 samples, and they came from the United States, Italy and Spain. Sources were T cells, B-cell-depleted T cells, or PBMCs; the material itself was cDNA or gDNA.

As originally analysed: Counts of nucleated cells, estimated from reference gene primer amplification, were obtained. Produced via immunoSEQ multiplex PCR; TCRdb's table is partial and in-frame only. That table furnishes V, J and clone size, whereas the DNA furnished D and trimming. Here the sample spans around 370,000 clones, approximately 87% being singletons. The germline V and J ends were trimmed by 1 base and 6 bases, with 6 bases remaining between them. Germline CDR1 reads LGHDT; CDR2 reads YNNKEL (reference sequence). The CDR3 runs to 13 residues. During active infection, Seattle patients enrolled and were then monitored through disease.

The TCR was taken from a woman in her forties or fifties with COVID-19, enrolled during active disease. The genes are TRBV3-1 (or the pseudogene TRBV3-2) and TRBJ1-4; D is undetermined. Material: peripheral blood. CDR3 bases: TGTGCCAGCAGCCAAGGAGTAGATGAAAAACTGTTTTTT. Translated, it gives CASSQGVDEKLFF.